This is a list of T cell receptor beta chains from one sample in a study of blood T cell repertoires in COVID-19. The assay was immunoSEQ multiplex PCR, and TCRdb's table has in-frame clones only and misses some. The sample records 100,000 to 150,000 clones, more than 70% being singletons. Sequencing was done on a sample of peripheral blood. These TCRs come from a man aged 45-60 years with acute or convalescent COVID-19. The CDR3 runs from the conserved cysteine through the conserved F or W. D genes are given only for firm matches. Only some rows state a clone size, as once, few, many or a class for expanded clones.

V gene	D gene	J gene	CDR3 length	clone size	CDR3 DNA	CDR3 protein
TRBV28	NA	TRBJ1-1	13	NA	TGTGCCAGCAGCCTTTGGCTCTCCACTGAAGCTTTCTTT	CASSLWLSTEAFF
TRBV5-4	NA	TRBJ1-2	14	NA	TGTGCCAGCAGCCCGGACAGATCTAACTATGGCTACACCTTC	CASSPDRSNYGYTF
TRBV6-5	NA	TRBJ1-2	12	few	TGTGCCAGCCAACAGGGACCCTATGGCTACACCTTC	CASQQGPYGYTF
TRBV18	TRBD1	TRBJ2-2	16	NA	TGTGCCAGCTCACGACAGGGACCGACGAACACCGGGGAGCTGTTTTTT	CASSRQGPTNTGELFF
TRBV11-1	TRBD2	TRBJ2-2	15	few	TGTGCCAGCAGGCCGCGGCTAGCGGACACCGGGGAGCTGTTTTTT	CASRPRLADTGELFF
TRBV28	NA	TRBJ2-1	14	NA	TGTGCCAGCACCACGATAGAGGGGGACCATGAGCAGTTCTTC	CASTTIEGDHEQFF
TRBV3-1/TRBV3-2	NA	TRBJ1-2	14	few	TGTGCCAGCAGCCAAGTAGGGCCACGGGGGTTCTACACCTTC	CASSQVGPRGFYTF
TRBV28	TRBD2	TRBJ2-2	16	NA	TGTGCCAGCACCGTAGCGGGAGGGCGGTCGACCGGGGAGCTGTTTTTT	CASTVAGGRSTGELFF
TRBV3-1/TRBV3-2	NA	TRBJ2-7	16	NA	TGTGCCAGCAGCTACCGGGAAACCAGCAATTCCTACGAGCAGTACTTC	CASSYRETSNSYEQYF
TRBV11-2	NA	TRBJ1-6	16	NA	TGTGCCAGCAGCCCCTGGGCGCGCTCCTATAATTCACCCCTCCACTTT	CASSPWARSYNSPLHF
TRBV6-5	TRBD1	TRBJ1-2	15	NA	TGTGCCAGCACCCCGGGACAGGGGTCTATCTATGGCTACACCTTC	CASTPGQGSIYGYTF
TRBV10-3	NA	TRBJ2-4	15	NA	TGTGCCATCAGTCACTCCCGGACAGACCAAAACATTCAGTACTTC	CAISHSRTDQNIQYF
TRBV19	NA	TRBJ1-6	14	NA	TGTGCCAGTAGTATGAGTGCAGGTTCTTCACCCCTCCACTTT	CASSMSAGSSPLHF
TRBV11-2	TRBD1	TRBJ2-1	14	NA	TGTGCCAGCACCGGGACAGTTCCATACAATGAGCAGTTCTTC	CASTGTVPYNEQFF
TRBV3-1/TRBV3-2	NA	TRBJ1-1	13	NA	TGTGCCAGCAGCCACAGGGTGAGCACTGAAGCTTTCTTT	CASSHRVSTEAFF
TRBV7-7	NA	TRBJ2-2	15	NA	TGTGCTAGCAGTAAAGGACTCGCGAACACCGGGGAGCTGTTTTTT	CASSKGLANTGELFF
TRBV7-9	NA	TRBJ1-5	13	few	TGTGCCAGCAGCCGGGGGTCTGGGCAGCCCCAGCATTTT	CASSRGSGQPQHF
TRBV7-3	NA	TRBJ1-1	13	NA	TGTGCCAGCAGCTTATCGGGGAACACTGAAGCTTTCTTT	CASSLSGNTEAFF
TRBV3-1/TRBV3-2	NA	TRBJ1-3	12	few	TGTGCCAGCAGCCCCTCTAGATTCACCATATATTTT	CASSPSRFTIYF
TRBV5-1	TRBD1	TRBJ1-5	13	NA	TGCGCCAGCAGCCTGGACAGGGGTCAGCCCCAGCATTTT	CASSLDRGQPQHF
TRBV5-6	NA	TRBJ1-5	16	NA	TGTGCCAGCAGCTTGAAGACAGGACTCAGGGATCAGCCCCAGCATTTT	CASSLKTGLRDQPQHF
TRBV5-1	TRBD1	TRBJ2-1	16	NA	TGCGCCAGCAGCTTGCGACAGGGAACTCCCTACAATGAGCAGTTCTTC	CASSLRQGTPYNEQFF
TRBV5-1	NA	TRBJ2-1	15	NA	TGCGCCAGCAGCCCTCGGGATAAATCCTACAATGAGCAGTTCTTC	CASSPRDKSYNEQFF
TRBV2	NA	TRBJ1-2	12	once	TGTGCCAGCAGTTCAGGGAACTATGGCTACACCTTC	CASSSGNYGYTF
TRBV3-1/TRBV3-2	NA	TRBJ1-1	14	NA	TGTGCCAGCAGCCAAGCCAGGGGCGGCACTGAAGCTTTCTTT	CASSQARGGTEAFF
TRBV6-5	TRBD2	TRBJ2-3	16	NA	TGTGCCAGCAGTTATAGGGCGGGGGGCGGCACAGATACGCAGTATTTT	CASSYRAGGGTDTQYF
TRBV6-1	NA	TRBJ2-1	16	NA	TGTGCCAGCAGTGGTAGGGCGGGTGCCTCCTACAATGAGCAGTTCTTC	CASSGRAGASYNEQFF
TRBV4-1	NA	TRBJ1-1	17	NA	TGCGCCAGCAGCCAAGATCCGGGAGCGGGGGTGAACACTGAAGCTTTCTTT	CASSQDPGAGVNTEAFF
TRBV11-3	NA	TRBJ2-3	15	NA	TGTGCCAGCAGCCCCTACGCGGGTTCCGTGGATACGCAGTATTTT	CASSPYAGSVDTQYF
TRBV12-3/TRBV12-4	NA	TRBJ2-3	12	NA	TGTGCCAGCAGTTTCGGGGCAGATACGCAGTATTTT	CASSFGADTQYF
TRBV1	NA	TRBJ1-6	19	once	TGCACCAGCAGCCACGTGGACAGGGCTGAGTCCATTAGAGGGGTAACCCTCCACTTT	CTSSHVDRAESIRGVTLHF
TRBV19	TRBD1	TRBJ1-2	14	once	TGTGCCAGTATTACGACAGGGACGAACTATGGCTACACCTTC	CASITTGTNYGYTF
TRBV4-2	TRBD1	TRBJ1-2	17	NA	TGTGCCAGCAGCCAATTACAGGGGGCTAAGACGAACTATGGCTACACCTTC	CASSQLQGAKTNYGYTF
TRBV4-1	TRBD2	TRBJ2-1	15	once	TGCGCCAGCAGCCATACTGGGCTAGCGGGCAATGAGCAGTTCTTC	CASSHTGLAGNEQFF
TRBV6-5	NA	TRBJ2-4	12	NA	TGTGCCAGCAATCAGGGCGAGGACATTCAGTACTTC	CASNQGEDIQYF
TRBV28	TRBD1	TRBJ2-7	15	NA	TGTGCCAGCAGATCTGCCGGGACAGAGACCTACGAGCAGTACTTC	CASRSAGTETYEQYF
TRBV5-1	TRBD2	TRBJ2-3	14	NA	TGCGCCAGCAGCCCGGGGGGTACCACAGATACGCAGTATTTT	CASSPGGTTDTQYF
TRBV24-1	TRBD1	TRBJ2-3	17	NA	TGTGCCACGAGTACTTCCGGGACAGGGTCAGGCACAGATACGCAGTATTTT	CATSTSGTGSGTDTQYF
TRBV2	TRBD2	TRBJ2-7	15	NA	TGTGCCAGCAGTGACAGGACTAGCGGGACTTACGAGCAGTACTTC	CASSDRTSGTYEQYF
TRBV7-6	TRBD1	TRBJ1-1	16	NA	TGTGCCAGCAGCTTAGACCCGGGGACAGCGAACACTGAAGCTTTCTTT	CASSLDPGTANTEAFF
TRBV2	TRBD1	TRBJ2-7	12	NA	TGTGCCAGTCAGGGACAGGGGTACGAGCAGTACTTC	CASQGQGYEQYF
TRBV4-1	NA	TRBJ1-2	14	NA	TGCGCCAGCAGCTCATCTTCCGGGACTTATGGCTACACCTTC	CASSSSSGTYGYTF
TRBV15	TRBD2	TRBJ2-3	14	NA	TGTGCCACCAGCAGACTAGCGGGGGGAGATACGCAGTATTTT	CATSRLAGGDTQYF
TRBV4-1	TRBD1	TRBJ1-2	15	NA	TGCGCCAGCAGCCAAGATGACAGGGAGAACTATGGCTACACCTTC	CASSQDDRENYGYTF
TRBV27	TRBD1	TRBJ1-2	18	NA	TGTGCCAGCAGTTTAACGGGGACAGGGCAAGACGATAACTATGGCTACACCTTC	CASSLTGTGQDDNYGYTF
TRBV5-8	NA	TRBJ1-1	13	few	TGTGCCAGCGACAGGACTCAGAACACTGAAGCTTTCTTT	CASDRTQNTEAFF
TRBV2	TRBD1	TRBJ1-4	15	NA	TGTGCCAGCAGGGGGAACCAGGGGGCTAATGAAAAACTGTTTTTT	CASRGNQGANEKLFF